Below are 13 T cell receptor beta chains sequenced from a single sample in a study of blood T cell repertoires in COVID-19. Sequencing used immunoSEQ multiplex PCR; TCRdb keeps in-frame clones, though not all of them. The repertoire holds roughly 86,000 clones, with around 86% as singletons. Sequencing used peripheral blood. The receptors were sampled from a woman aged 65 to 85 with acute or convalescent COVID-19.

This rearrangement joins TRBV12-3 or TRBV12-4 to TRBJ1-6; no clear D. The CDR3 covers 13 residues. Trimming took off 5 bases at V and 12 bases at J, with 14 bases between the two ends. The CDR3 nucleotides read TGTGCCAGCAGTACCCGGGAGGCCCGACCCCTCCACTTT. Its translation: CASSTREARPLHF.

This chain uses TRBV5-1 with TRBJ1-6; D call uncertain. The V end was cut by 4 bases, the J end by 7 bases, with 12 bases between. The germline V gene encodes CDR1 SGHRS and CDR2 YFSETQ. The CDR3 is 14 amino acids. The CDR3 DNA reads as TGCGCCAGCAGCAAGACATTGGCGAATTCACCCCTCCACTTT. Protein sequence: CASSKTLANSPLHF. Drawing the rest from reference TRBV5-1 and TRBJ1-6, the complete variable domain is KAGVTQTPRYLIKTRGQQVTLSCSPISGHRSVSWYQQTPGQGLQFLFEYFSETQRNKGNFPGRFSGRQFSNSRSEMNVSTLELGDSALYLCASSKTLANSPLHFGNGTRLTVT.

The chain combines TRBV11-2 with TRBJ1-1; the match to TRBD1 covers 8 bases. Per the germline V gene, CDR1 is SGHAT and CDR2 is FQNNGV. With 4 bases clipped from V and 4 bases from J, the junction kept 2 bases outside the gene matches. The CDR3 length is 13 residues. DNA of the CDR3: TGTGCCAGCAGCTCCCAGGGGGCCACTGAAGCTTTCTTT. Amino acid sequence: CASSSQGATEAFF.

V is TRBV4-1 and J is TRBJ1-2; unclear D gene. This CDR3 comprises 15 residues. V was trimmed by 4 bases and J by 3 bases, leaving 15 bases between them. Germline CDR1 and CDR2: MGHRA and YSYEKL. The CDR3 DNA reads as TGCGCCAGCAGCCCCATGGTGGGCCAGGACTATGGCTACACCTTC. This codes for CASSPMVGQDYGYTF.

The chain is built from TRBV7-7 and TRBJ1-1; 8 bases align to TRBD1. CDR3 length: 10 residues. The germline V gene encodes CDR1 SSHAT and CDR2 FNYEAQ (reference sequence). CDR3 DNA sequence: TGTGCTAACTGGGACAGGGAAGCTTTCTTT. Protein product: CANWDREAFF.

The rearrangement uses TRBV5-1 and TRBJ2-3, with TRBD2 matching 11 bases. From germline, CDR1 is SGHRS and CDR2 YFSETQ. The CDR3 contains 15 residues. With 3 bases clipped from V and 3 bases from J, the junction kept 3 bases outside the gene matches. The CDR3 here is CASSSPSGGTDTQYF. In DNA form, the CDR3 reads TGCGCCAGCAGCTCACCTAGCGGGGGGACAGATACGCAGTATTTT. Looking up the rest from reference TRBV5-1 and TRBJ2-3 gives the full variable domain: KAGVTQTPRYLIKTRGQQVTLSCSPISGHRSVSWYQQTPGQGLQFLFEYFSETQRNKGNFPGRFSGRQFSNSRSEMNVSTLELGDSALYLCASSSPSGGTDTQYFGPGTRLTVL.

The CDR3 protein is CASSRGTAPTDTQYF. The CDR3 DNA reads as TGTGCCAGCAGCCGAGGGACAGCCCCCACAGATACGCAGTATTTT. The V call is TRBV11-3, the J call TRBJ2-3, with 7 bases identical to TRBD1. V was clipped by 5 bases and J by 2 bases; unmatched bases: 7. This CDR3 is 15 amino acids long. In germline, CDR1 is SGHNT, CDR2 YENEEA.

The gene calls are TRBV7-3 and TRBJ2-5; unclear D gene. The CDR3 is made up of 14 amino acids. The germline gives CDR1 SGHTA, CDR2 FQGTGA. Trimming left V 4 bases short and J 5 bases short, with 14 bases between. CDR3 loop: CASSSFGSRETQYF. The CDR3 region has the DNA TGTGCCAGCAGCTCGTTCGGGTCGAGGGAGACCCAGTACTTC.

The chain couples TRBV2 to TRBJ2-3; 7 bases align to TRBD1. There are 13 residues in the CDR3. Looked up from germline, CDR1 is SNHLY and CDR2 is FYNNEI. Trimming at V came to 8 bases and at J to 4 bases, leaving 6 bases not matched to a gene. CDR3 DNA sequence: TGTGCCAGCCTCAAGGGGGCCGCAGATACGCAGTATTTT. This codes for CASLKGAADTQYF. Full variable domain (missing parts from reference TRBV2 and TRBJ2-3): EPEVTQTPSHQVTQMGQEVILRCVPISNHLYFYWYRQILGQKVEFLVSFYNNEISEKSEIFDDQFSVERPDGSNFTLKIRSTKLEDSAMYFCASLKGAADTQYFGPGTRLTVL.

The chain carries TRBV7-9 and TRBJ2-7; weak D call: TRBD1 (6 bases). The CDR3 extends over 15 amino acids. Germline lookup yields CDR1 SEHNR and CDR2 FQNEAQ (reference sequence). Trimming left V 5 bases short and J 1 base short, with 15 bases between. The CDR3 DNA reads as TGTGCCAGCAGCAGAGGGGGTGCGGAGTCCTACGAGCAGTACTTC. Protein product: CASSRGGAESYEQYF.

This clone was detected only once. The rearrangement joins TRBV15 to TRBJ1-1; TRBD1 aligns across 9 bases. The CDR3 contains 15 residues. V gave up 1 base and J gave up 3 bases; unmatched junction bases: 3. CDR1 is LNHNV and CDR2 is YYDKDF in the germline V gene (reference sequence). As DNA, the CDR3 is TGTGCCACCAGCAGAGGACGGGACAGGGACACTGAAGCTTTCTTT. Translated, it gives CATSRGRDRDTEAFF.

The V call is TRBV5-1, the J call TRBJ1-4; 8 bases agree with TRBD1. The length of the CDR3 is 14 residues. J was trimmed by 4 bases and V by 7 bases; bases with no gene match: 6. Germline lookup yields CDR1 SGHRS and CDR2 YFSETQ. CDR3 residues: CASALGQGNEKLFF. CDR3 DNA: TGCGCCAGCGCCCTTGGACAGGGTAATGAAAAACTGTTTTTT. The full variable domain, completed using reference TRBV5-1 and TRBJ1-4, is KAGVTQTPRYLIKTRGQQVTLSCSPISGHRSVSWYQQTPGQGLQFLFEYFSETQRNKGNFPGRFSGRQFSNSRSEMNVSTLELGDSALYLCASALGQGNEKLFFGSGTQLSVL.

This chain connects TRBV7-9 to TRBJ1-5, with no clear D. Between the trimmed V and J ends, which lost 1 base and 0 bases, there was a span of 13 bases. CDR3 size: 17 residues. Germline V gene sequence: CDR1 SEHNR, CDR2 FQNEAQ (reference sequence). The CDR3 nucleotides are TGTGCCAGCAGCTTAGTTCGTGGGCAGACTAGCAATCAGCCCCAGCATTTT. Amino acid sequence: CASSLVRGQTSNQPQHF.